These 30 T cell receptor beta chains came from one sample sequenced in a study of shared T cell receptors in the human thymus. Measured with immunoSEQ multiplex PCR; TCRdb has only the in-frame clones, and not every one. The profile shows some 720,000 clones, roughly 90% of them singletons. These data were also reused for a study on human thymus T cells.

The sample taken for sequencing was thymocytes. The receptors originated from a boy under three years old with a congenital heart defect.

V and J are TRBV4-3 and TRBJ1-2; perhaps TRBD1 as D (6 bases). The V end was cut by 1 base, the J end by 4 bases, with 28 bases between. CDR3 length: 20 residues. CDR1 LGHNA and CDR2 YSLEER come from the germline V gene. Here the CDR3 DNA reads TGCGCCAGCAGCCAAGGGCCGAGCGGGGACCAAAAGGGGGGCGGCTATGGCTACACCTTC. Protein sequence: CASSQGPSGDQKGGGYGYTF.

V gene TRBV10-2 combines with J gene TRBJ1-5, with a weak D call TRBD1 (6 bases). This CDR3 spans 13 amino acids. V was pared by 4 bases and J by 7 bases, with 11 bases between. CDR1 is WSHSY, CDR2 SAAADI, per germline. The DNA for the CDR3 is TGCGCCAGCAGTGCGGCAGGGGCCCAGCCCCAGCATTTT. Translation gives CASSAAGAQPQHF.

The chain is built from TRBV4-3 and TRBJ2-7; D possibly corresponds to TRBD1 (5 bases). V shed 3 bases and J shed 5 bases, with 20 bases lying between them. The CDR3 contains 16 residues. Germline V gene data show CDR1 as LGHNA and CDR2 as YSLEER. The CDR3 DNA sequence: TGCGCCAGCAGCCAGAGGTACAGGCATATTCCCCACGAGCAGTACTTC. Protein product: CASSQRYRHIPHEQYF.

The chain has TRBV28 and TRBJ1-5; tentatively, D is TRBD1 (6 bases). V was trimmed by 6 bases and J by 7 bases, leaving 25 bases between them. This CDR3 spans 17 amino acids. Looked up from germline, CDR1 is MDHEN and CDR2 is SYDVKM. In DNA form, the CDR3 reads TGTGCCAGCAGCCCCCCCGGCGGGGAGGGGGGGATGCAGCCCCAGCATTTT. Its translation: CASSPPGGEGGMQPQHF.

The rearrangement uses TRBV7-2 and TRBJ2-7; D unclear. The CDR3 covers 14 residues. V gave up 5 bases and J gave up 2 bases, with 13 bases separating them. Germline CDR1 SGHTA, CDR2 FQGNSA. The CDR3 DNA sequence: TGTGCCAGCAGCCCAAGGAGCCCGCCCTACGAGCAGTACTTC. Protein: CASSPRSPPYEQYF. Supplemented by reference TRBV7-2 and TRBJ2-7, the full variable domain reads GAGVSQSPSNKVTEKGKDVELRCDPISGHTALYWYRQSLGQGLEFLIYFQGNSAPDKSGLPSDRFSAERTGGSVSTLTIQRTQQEDSAVYLCASSPRSPPYEQYFGPGTRLTVT.

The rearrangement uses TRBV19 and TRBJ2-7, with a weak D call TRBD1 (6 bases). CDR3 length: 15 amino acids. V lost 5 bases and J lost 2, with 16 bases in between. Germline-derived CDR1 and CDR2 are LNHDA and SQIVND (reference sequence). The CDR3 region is CASSHRGQDPYEQYF. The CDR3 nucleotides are TGTGCCAGTAGTCACCGGGGACAAGATCCCTACGAGCAGTACTTC.

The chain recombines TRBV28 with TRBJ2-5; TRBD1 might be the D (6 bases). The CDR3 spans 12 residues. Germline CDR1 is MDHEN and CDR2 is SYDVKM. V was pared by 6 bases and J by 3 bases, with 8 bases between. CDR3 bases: TGTGCCAGCAGGCACAGGGAAGAGACCCAGTACTTC. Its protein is CASRHREETQYF.

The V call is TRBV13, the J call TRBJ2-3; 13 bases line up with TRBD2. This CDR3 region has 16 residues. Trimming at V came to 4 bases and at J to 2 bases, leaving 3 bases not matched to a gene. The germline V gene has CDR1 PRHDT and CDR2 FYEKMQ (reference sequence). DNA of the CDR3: TGTGCCAGCAGCTCCGGGACTAGCGGGACCACAGATACGCAGTATTTT. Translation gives CASSSGTSGTTDTQYF.

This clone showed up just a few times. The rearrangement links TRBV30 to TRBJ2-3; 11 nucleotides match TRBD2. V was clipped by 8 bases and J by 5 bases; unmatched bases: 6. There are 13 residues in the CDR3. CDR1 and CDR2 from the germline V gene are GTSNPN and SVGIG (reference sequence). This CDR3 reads CALLAGVGDTQYF. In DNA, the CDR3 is TGTGCCCTACTAGCGGGAGTCGGAGATACGCAGTATTTT.

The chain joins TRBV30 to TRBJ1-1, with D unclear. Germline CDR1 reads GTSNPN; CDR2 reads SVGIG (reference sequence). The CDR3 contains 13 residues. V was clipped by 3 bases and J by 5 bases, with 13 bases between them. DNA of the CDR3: TGTGCCTGGAGACGGACGGCGGGGACTGAAGCTTTCTTT. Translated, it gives CAWRRTAGTEAFF.

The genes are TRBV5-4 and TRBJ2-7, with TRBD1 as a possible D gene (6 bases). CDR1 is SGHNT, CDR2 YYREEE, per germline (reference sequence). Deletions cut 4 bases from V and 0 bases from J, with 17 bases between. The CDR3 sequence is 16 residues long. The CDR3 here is CASSPETGPSSYEQYF. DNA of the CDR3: TGTGCCAGCAGCCCCGAGACAGGCCCCAGCTCCTACGAGCAGTACTTC.

Here the CDR3 reads CATSSLGGPNTEAFF. The CDR3 DNA follows: TGTGCCACCAGCAGTCTGGGGGGTCCGAACACTGAAGCTTTCTTT. This rearrangement joins TRBV15 to TRBJ1-1; TRBD1 is a possible D gene (5 bases). The CDR3 totals 15 residues. Germline CDR1 is LNHNV and CDR2 is YYDKDF (reference sequence). V was pared by 3 bases and J by 1 base, with 12 bases between.

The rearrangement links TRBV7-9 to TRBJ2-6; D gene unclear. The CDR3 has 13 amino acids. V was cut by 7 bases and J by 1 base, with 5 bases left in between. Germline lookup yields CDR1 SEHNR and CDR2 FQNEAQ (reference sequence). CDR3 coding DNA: TGTGCCAGCATCATGTCTGGGGCCAACGTCCTGACTTTC. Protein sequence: CASIMSGANVLTF.

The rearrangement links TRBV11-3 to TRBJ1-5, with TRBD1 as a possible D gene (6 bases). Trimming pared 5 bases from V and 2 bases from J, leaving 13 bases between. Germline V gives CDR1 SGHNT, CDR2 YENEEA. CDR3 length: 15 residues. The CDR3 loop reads CASSRGAGGNQPQHF. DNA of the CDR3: TGTGCCAGCAGCCGGGGGGCGGGGGGCAATCAGCCCCAGCATTTT.

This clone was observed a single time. The CDR3 region has the DNA TGTGCCAGCTCACCACCGGAACAATACAGTCAAAACACTGAAGCTTTCTTT. Residues: CASSPPEQYSQNTEAFF. This chain uses TRBV18 with TRBJ1-1; D unclear. The CDR3 consists of 17 residues. Germline V gene lookup returns CDR1 KGHSH and CDR2 LQKENI. V was cut by 0 bases and J by 2 bases, with 16 bases left in between.

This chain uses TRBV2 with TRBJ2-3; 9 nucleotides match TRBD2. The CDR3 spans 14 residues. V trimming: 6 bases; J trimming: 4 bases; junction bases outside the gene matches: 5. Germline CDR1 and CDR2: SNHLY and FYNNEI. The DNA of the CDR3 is TGTGCCAGCAGGCAGCGGGAGGCCGCAGATACGCAGTATTTT. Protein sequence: CASRQREAADTQYF.

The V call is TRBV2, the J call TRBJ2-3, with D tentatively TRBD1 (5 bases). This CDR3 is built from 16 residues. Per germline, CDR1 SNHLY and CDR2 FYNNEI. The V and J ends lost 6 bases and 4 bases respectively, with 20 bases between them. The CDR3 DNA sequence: TGTGCCAGCAGCATGCACAGGTCCGGCGGCGCAGATACGCAGTATTTT. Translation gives CASSMHRSGGADTQYF.

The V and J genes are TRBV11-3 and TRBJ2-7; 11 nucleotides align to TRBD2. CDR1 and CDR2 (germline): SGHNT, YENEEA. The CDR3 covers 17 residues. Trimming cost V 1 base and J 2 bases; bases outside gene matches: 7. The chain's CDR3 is CASSLGLAGGQTYEQYF. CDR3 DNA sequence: TGTGCCAGCAGCTTAGGTCTAGCGGGAGGTCAAACCTACGAGCAGTACTTC.

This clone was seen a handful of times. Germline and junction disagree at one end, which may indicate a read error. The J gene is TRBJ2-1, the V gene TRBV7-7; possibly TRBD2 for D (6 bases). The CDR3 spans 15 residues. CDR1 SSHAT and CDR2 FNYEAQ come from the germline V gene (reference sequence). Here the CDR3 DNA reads TGTGCTAGCAGCTTGGGGGACTCCTCCTACAATGAGCAGTTCTTC. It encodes CASSLGDSSYNEQFF.

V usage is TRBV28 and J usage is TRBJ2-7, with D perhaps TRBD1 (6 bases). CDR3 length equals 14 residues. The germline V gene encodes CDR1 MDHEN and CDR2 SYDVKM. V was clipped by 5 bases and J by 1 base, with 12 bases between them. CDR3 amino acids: CASSKQGSSYEQYF. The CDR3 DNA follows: TGTGCCAGCAGTAAGCAGGGGAGTTCCTACGAGCAGTACTTC.

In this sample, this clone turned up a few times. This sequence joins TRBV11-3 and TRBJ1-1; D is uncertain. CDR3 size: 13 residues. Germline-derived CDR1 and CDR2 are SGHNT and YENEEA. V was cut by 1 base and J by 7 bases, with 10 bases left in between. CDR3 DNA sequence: TGTGCCAGCAGCTTAGTACCGGTGGTTGAAGCTTTCTTT. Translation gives CASSLVPVVEAFF.

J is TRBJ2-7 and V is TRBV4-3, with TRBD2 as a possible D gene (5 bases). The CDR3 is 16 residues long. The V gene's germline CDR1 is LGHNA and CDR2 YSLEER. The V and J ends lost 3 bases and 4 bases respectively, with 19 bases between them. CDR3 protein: CASSHTPSHEGYEQYF. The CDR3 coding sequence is TGCGCCAGCAGCCACACCCCGAGCCATGAGGGATACGAGCAGTACTTC.

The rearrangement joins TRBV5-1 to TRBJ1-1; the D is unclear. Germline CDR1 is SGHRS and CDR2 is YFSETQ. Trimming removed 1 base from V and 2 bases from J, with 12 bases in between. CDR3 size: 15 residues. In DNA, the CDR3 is TGCGCCAGCAGCTTGTATGACAAGTCAAACACTGAAGCTTTCTTT. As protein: CASSLYDKSNTEAFF.

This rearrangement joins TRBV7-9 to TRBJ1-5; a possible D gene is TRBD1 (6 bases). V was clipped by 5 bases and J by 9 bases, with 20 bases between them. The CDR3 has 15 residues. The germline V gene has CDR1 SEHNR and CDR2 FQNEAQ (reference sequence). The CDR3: CASSTGQSLGGPQHF. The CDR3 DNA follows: TGTGCCAGCAGCACCGGACAGTCGCTAGGAGGGCCCCAGCATTTT.

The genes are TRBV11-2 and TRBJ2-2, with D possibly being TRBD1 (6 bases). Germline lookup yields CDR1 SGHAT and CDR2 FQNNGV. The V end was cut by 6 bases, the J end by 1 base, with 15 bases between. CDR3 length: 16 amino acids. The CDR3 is CASSFGQRENTGELFF. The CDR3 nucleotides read TGTGCCAGCAGTTTTGGACAGAGGGAGAACACCGGGGAGCTGTTTTTT.

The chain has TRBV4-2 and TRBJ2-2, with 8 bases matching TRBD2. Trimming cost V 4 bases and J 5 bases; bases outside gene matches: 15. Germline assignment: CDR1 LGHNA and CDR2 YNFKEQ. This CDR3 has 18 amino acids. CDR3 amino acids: CASSPDVGAGDGTGELFF. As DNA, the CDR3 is TGTGCCAGCAGCCCCGATGTGGGAGCGGGAGATGGGACCGGGGAGCTGTTTTTT.

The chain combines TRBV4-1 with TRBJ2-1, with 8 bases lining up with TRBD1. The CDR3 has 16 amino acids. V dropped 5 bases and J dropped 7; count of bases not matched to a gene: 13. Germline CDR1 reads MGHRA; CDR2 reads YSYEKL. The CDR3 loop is CASSRTGKTGENEQFF. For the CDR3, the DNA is TGCGCCAGCAGCAGGACCGGAAAGACAGGGGAAAATGAGCAGTTCTTC.

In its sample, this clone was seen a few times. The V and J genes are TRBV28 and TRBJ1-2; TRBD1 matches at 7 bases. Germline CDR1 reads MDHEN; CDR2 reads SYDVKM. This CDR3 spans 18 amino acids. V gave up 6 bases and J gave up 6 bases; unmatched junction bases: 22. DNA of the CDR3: TGTGCCAGCAGACGTTTAGGGACAGCTAATACGACCCCCGATGGCTACACCTTC. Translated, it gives CASRRLGTANTTPDGYTF.

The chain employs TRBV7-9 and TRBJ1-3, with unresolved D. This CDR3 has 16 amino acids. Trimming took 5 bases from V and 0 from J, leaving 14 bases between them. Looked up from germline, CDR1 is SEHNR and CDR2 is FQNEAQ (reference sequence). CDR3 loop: CASSHTVAISGNTIYF. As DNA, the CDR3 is TGTGCCAGCAGCCATACAGTGGCGATCTCTGGAAACACCATATATTTT.

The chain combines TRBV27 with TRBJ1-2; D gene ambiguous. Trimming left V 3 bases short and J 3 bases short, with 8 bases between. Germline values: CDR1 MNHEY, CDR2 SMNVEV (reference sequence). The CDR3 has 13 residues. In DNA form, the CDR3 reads TGTGCCAGCAGTTTTAGCGGAGACTATGGCTACACCTTC. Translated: CASSFSGDYGYTF.